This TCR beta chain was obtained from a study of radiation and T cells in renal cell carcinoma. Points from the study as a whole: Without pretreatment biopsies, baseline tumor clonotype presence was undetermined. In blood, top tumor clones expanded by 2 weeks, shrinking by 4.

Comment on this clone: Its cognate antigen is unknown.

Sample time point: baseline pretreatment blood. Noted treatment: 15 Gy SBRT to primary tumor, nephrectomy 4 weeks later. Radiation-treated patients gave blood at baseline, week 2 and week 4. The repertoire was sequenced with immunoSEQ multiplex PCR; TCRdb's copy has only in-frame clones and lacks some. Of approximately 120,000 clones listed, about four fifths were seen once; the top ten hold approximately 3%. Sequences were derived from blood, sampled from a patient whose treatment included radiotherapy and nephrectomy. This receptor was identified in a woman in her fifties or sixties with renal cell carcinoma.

CDR3 DNA: TGTGCCAGCAGCCGGACAGGGGAGAGGTACGAGCAGTACTTC. This translates into CASSRTGERYEQYF. The chain joins TRBV7-6 to TRBJ2-7; TRBD1 aligns across 9 bases. V trimming: 5 bases; J trimming: 4 bases; junction bases outside the gene matches: 6. The CDR3 runs 14 residues. Germline lookup yields CDR1 SGHVS and CDR2 FNYEAQ. The variable domain in full, completed from reference TRBV7-6 and TRBJ2-7, reads GAGVSQSPRYKVTKRGQDVALRCDPISGHVSLYWYRQALGQGPEFLTYFNYEAQQDKSGLPNDRFSAERPEGSISTLTIQRTEQRDSAMYRCASSRTGERYEQYFGPGTRLTVT.